The table lists the clone carrying this T cell receptor (beta chain) with a few counts. Its antigen is currently unknown. The data belong to a study of shared clonotypes between healthy human individuals. Deep-level assay runs were performed. Sequencing was performed with immunoSEQ multiplex PCR; in TCRdb, only in-frame clones are kept and a portion is missing. Of 2 million to 3 million clones in the sample, around nine tenths are singletons; the top ten hold roughly 0.13%. This CDR3 contains 15 residues. Looked up from germline, CDR1 is SGHNT and CDR2 is YYREEE (reference sequence). Trimming cost V 4 bases and J 9 bases, with 17 bases left between them. Overall study findings and caveats: Clonotypes shared by all four donors outscored non-shared clonotypes in generation probability.

The TCR was taken from a man aged 18-30 years in good health. The chain employs TRBV5-4 and TRBJ1-6, with D maybe TRBD1 (6 bases). The sequencing sample was made of naive CD4+ T cells sorted from blood. Regarding subset: CD45RA+ positively selected. CDR3 residues: CASSAGQGTGSPLHF. The CDR3 DNA reads TGTGCCAGCAGCGCCGGGCAGGGGACGGGTTCACCCCTCCACTTT.